These 29 T cell receptor beta chains were sequenced from one sample in a study of T-cell memory formation after mild COVID-19 listed by TCRdb under 2021. The library came from 5' RACE. TCRdb names Illumina NovaSeq 6000 as the instrument used. TCRdb reworked the public reads: Q25 trimming with fastp, MiXCR clone assembly, productive beta chains retained. Merged by CDR3 protein, the rows form single entries marked with the most common genes and DNA. The sample records some 130,000 distinct CDR3 sequences, over 15% of which are singletons. In total, the top ten clones hold roughly 5% of the sample. The sequencing sample was made of PBMCs or a T cell subset sorted from them (not recorded which). These receptors all stem from a man aged 18 to 29 who had mild COVID-19 (a few samples of this study predate the infection). The sample titles of this study are shuffled in the database, so cell type and time point are left out; the donor was told from shared clones.

The chain couples TRBV5-1 to TRBJ1-2; D is possibly TRBD1 (5 bases). This CDR3 is built from 15 residues. In germline, CDR1 is SGHRS, CDR2 YFSETQ. Trimming cost V 3 bases and J 6 bases, with 18 bases left between them. The CDR3: CASSSSNRKEDGYTF. CDR3 nucleotide sequence: TGCGCCAGCAGCTCAAGCAACAGGAAGGAGGATGGCTACACCTTC.

V gene TRBV19 combines with J gene TRBJ2-5; 7 bases line up with TRBD2. CDR3 length: 16 residues. Germline CDR1 reads LNHDA; CDR2 reads SQIVND (reference sequence). Unmatched junction bases numbered 15, after V lost 5 bases and J lost 6 bases. The CDR3 DNA follows: TGTGCCAGTAGTCCACCCCGAGCGGGGCCTAGGAAGACCCAGTACTTC. It encodes CASSPPRAGPRKTQYF.

This clonotype has ten or more counts. The CDR3 loop is CASSLGVTKNIQYF. The CDR3, as DNA: TGCGCCAGCAGCTTGGGGGTCACCAAAAACATTCAGTACTTC. The rearrangement uses TRBV5-1 and TRBJ2-4; D gene uncertain. Germline assignment: CDR1 SGHRS and CDR2 YFSETQ. This CDR3 spans 14 amino acids. The V end was cut by 0 bases, the J end by 2 bases, with 6 bases between.

A few counts support this clonotype. The chain is built from TRBV2 and TRBJ2-5; TRBD1 aligns across 7 bases. Unmatched junction bases numbered 2, after V lost 0 bases and J lost 1 base. There are 15 residues in the CDR3. Germline CDR1 SNHLY, CDR2 FYNNEI. DNA of the CDR3: TGTGCCAGCAGTGAAGCGGGACAGACCCAAGAGACCCAGTACTTC. Protein product: CASSEAGQTQETQYF.

This rearrangement joins TRBV6-2 or TRBV6-3 to TRBJ1-6; D is undetermined. Trimming left V 6 bases short and J 7 bases short, with 4 bases between. Germline CDR1 and CDR2: MNHEY and SVGEGT. The CDR3 covers 11 residues. The CDR3 nucleotides are TGTGCCAGCAGCCGGAATTCACCCCTCCACTTT. It is translated as CASSRNSPLHF.

The rearrangement joins TRBV10-3 to TRBJ2-2; D is uncertain. V shed 7 bases and J shed 6 bases, with 6 bases lying between them. Germline V gene lookup returns CDR1 ENHRY and CDR2 SYGVKD. The CDR3 runs to 11 residues. CDR3 nucleotide sequence: TGTGCCATCACCGGGTCCGGGGAGCTGTTTTTT. The encoded protein is CAITGSGELFF.

The chain recombines TRBV20-1 with TRBJ1-5; D unresolved. Trimming took 5 bases from V and 6 from J, leaving 11 bases between them. This CDR3 region has 12 residues. Germline V gene data show CDR1 as DFQATT and CDR2 as SNEGSKA (reference sequence). CDR3 in DNA: TGCAGTGCTGTGGAGGGCCCTCAGCCCCAGCATTTT. Translation gives CSAVEGPQPQHF.

Ten or more counts support this clonotype. The rearrangement joins TRBV4-3 to TRBJ1-3, with 11 bases that match TRBD1. Losses at the gene ends were 3 bases for V and 7 bases for J; bases not matched to a gene: 2. CDR1 and CDR2 (germline): LGHNA, YSLEER. The length of the CDR3 is 14 residues. The CDR3 reads CASSQDRGLNTIYF. The CDR3 DNA reads TGCGCCAGCAGCCAGGACAGGGGGCTTAACACCATATATTTT.

The genes are TRBV7-9 and TRBJ2-3; 8 bases are shared with TRBD1. There are 17 residues in the CDR3. J gave up 5 bases and V 1 base, and 11 bases lay outside the gene matches. Germline assignment: CDR1 SEHNR and CDR2 FQNEAQ (reference sequence). Written as DNA, the CDR3 is TGTGCCAGCAGCTTAGAGCGTCGACAGGGGATGCTAGATACGCAGTATTTT. This gives the protein CASSLERRQGMLDTQYF.

This clonotype was detected many times. The junction and the germline gene differ at one end; a read error may be behind it. The V call is TRBV7-6, the J call TRBJ2-1, with D possibly TRBD2 on 7 matching bases. This CDR3 is 14 amino acids long. CDR1 is SGHVS, CDR2 FNYEAQ, per germline. CDR3 sequence reads: CASSLEGGVSPNIF. For the CDR3, the DNA is TGTGCCAGCAGCTTAGAGGGGGGGGTTAGCCCGAATATCTTC.

The J gene is TRBJ2-3, the V gene TRBV20-1, with D perhaps TRBD1 or TRBD2 (5 bases each). The V gene lost 2 bases and the J gene lost 4 bases, with 13 bases spanning the gap. Germline values: CDR1 DFQATT, CDR2 SNEGSKA (reference sequence). The CDR3 has 14 amino acids. The CDR3 reads CSARRGEGADTQYF. DNA of the CDR3: TGCAGTGCTAGAAGAGGGGAAGGGGCAGATACGCAGTATTTT.

The chain is built from TRBV6-2 or TRBV6-3 and TRBJ2-7; no firm D call. Trimming left V 5 bases short and J 2 bases short, with 4 bases between. The germline V gene encodes CDR1 MNHEY and CDR2 SVGEGT. This CDR3 has 11 amino acids. CDR3 DNA: TGTGCCAGCAGTCAAACCTACGAGCAGTACTTC. Protein sequence: CASSQTYEQYF.

This sequence joins TRBV7-9 and TRBJ1-6, with 8 positions matching TRBD1. The V and J ends lost 3 bases and 9 bases, in that order; junction bases with no gene match: 13. Germline V gene lookup returns CDR1 SEHNR and CDR2 FQNEAQ (reference sequence). The CDR3 has 17 residues. This CDR3 is CASSLASGTGFSSPLHF. Here the CDR3 DNA reads TGTGCCAGCAGCTTGGCCTCCGGGACAGGCTTTAGTTCACCCCTCCACTTT.

The V and J genes are TRBV7-3 and TRBJ2-3; D perhaps matches TRBD2 (6 bases). Germline V gene sequence: CDR1 SGHTA, CDR2 FQGTGA. This CDR3 is 15 amino acids long. Between the trimmed V and J ends, which lost 0 bases and 3 bases, there was a span of 10 bases. The CDR3: CASSLTRLATDTQYF. Here the CDR3 DNA reads TGTGCCAGCAGCTTAACACGCCTAGCGACAGATACGCAGTATTTT.

The rearrangement uses TRBV4-3 and TRBJ1-4, with D possibly matching TRBD1 (6 bases). The CDR3 extends over 12 amino acids. V shed 0 bases and J shed 13 bases, with 9 bases lying between them. Germline CDR1 is LGHNA and CDR2 is YSLEER. The CDR3 sequence: CASSQDGGALFF. CDR3 coding DNA: TGCGCCAGCAGCCAAGATGGGGGGGCACTGTTTTTT.

Only a few counts were recorded for this clonotype. The chain employs TRBV4-2 and TRBJ2-2; D ambiguous. Between the trimmed V and J ends, which lost 0 bases and 6 bases, there was a span of 8 bases. The CDR3 spans 14 residues. Germline V gives CDR1 LGHNA, CDR2 YNFKEQ. Here the CDR3 reads CASSQDDGPGELFF. The CDR3 nucleotides are TGTGCCAGCAGCCAAGACGACGGGCCCGGGGAGCTGTTTTTT.

This clonotype has a handful of counts. This chain joins TRBV4-1 and TRBJ2-1, with 7 bases aligning to TRBD1. After removal of 3 bases from V and 12 bases from J, the junction contained 14 bases not matched to a gene. Germline V CDR1 and CDR2: MGHRA, YSYEKL. The CDR3 contains 15 residues. CDR3 amino acids: CASSQPTTKGARQFF. DNA of the CDR3: TGCGCCAGCAGCCAGCCCACCACGAAGGGGGCTCGGCAGTTCTTC.

CDR3 amino acids: CASSPVSGNTIYF. The CDR3 nucleotides are TGTGCCAGCAGTCCCGTCTCTGGAAACACCATATATTTT. The gene calls are TRBV6-1 and TRBJ1-3; no clear D. Trimming shortened V by 5 bases and J by 0 bases, and 5 bases separated the two germline ends. The germline gives CDR1 MNHNS, CDR2 SASEGT. The CDR3 length is 13 residues.

In this sample, this clonotype turned up a few times. The genes are TRBV28 and TRBJ1-6; unclear D gene. Germline V gene sequence: CDR1 MDHEN, CDR2 SYDVKM. The ends were cut back, 8 bases at V and 7 bases at J, with 12 bases in the middle. The length of the CDR3 is 13 residues. The CDR3 nucleotides read TGTGCCAGCGTTCCTGTAGGAAATTCACCCCTCCACTTT. Translating gives CASVPVGNSPLHF.

This clonotype was detected a few times. The chain couples TRBV7-2 to TRBJ2-5; TRBD2 is a possible D gene (7 bases). Germline V gene sequence: CDR1 SGHTA, CDR2 FQGNSA. This CDR3 region has 15 residues. Trimming cost V 1 base and J 6 bases, with 15 bases left between them. The CDR3 DNA follows: TGTGCCAGCAGCTTAGTTACAGGGAGGGTGAAGACCCAGTACTTC. Translating it yields CASSLVTGRVKTQYF.

A few counts support this clonotype. V gene TRBV3-1 combines with J gene TRBJ2-6; D uncertain. The CDR3 is 13 residues long. Per the germline V gene, CDR1 is LGHDT and CDR2 is YNNKEL (reference sequence). V shed 3 bases and J shed 2 bases, with 2 bases lying between them. The CDR3 region is CASSHTGANVLTF. The CDR3 bases are TGTGCCAGCAGCCACACTGGGGCCAACGTCCTGACTTTC.

The rearrangement uses TRBV5-5 and TRBJ2-1, with a tentative D call TRBD2 (5 bases). This CDR3 has 13 amino acids. Germline loops: CDR1 SGHKS, CDR2 YYEKEE (reference sequence). V was pared by 4 bases and J by 6 bases, with 11 bases between. CDR3 loop: CASSGGPINEQFF. The CDR3 nucleotides read TGTGCCAGCAGCGGCGGGCCGATCAATGAGCAGTTCTTC.

The chain carries TRBV4-2 and TRBJ2-1, with TRBD1 matching over 7 bases. V gave up 0 bases and J gave up 4 bases; unmatched junction bases: 6. The germline CDR1 and CDR2 sequences are LGHNA and YNFKEQ. CDR3 length: 16 residues. In nucleotides, the CDR3 is TGTGCCAGCAGCCAAGATAGGGCGACAGGGTACAATGAGCAGTTCTTC. The encoded protein is CASSQDRATGYNEQFF.

The chain is built from TRBV6-2 or TRBV6-3 and TRBJ2-5, with D possibly TRBD1 on 6 matching bases. The CDR3 spans 15 residues. Trimming pared 4 bases from V and 2 bases from J, leaving 14 bases between. Germline V CDR1 and CDR2: MNHEY, SVGEGT. As DNA, the CDR3 is TGTGCCAGCAGTTTCCCCGTTGGACAGCAAGAGACCCAGTACTTC. It translates to CASSFPVGQQETQYF.

This clonotype came up a few times. The chain is built from TRBV27 and TRBJ1-1; D gene ambiguous. CDR1 and CDR2 (germline): MNHEY, SMNVEV (reference sequence). Trimming shortened V by 5 bases and J by 1 base, and 14 bases separated the two germline ends. The CDR3 consists of 15 residues. The CDR3 DNA reads as TGTGCCAGCAGTCCAAACCCCGACCCGAACACTGAAGCTTTCTTT. Its translation is CASSPNPDPNTEAFF.

The chain carries TRBV12-3 or TRBV12-4 and TRBJ2-7; TRBD1 might be the D (6 bases). V was pared by 10 bases and J by 2 bases, with 15 bases between. The CDR3 covers 13 residues. CDR3 DNA sequence: TGTGCCACCGTTGACGGGACAACCTACGAGCAGTACTTC. Translating it yields CATVDGTTYEQYF.

The V gene is TRBV7-2, the J gene TRBJ1-5; 9 bases line up with TRBD1. The CDR3 has 15 amino acids. V dropped 5 bases and J dropped 4; count of bases not matched to a gene: 6. Germline assignment: CDR1 SGHTA and CDR2 FQGNSA. CDR3 sequence: CASSLDRGHNQPQHF. CDR3 nucleotide sequence: TGTGCCAGCAGCCTGGACAGGGGACATAATCAGCCCCAGCATTTT.

This clonotype has a handful of counts. V usage is TRBV29-1 and J usage is TRBJ2-7, with D possibly TRBD1 on 6 matching bases. Trimming removed 4 bases from V and 9 bases from J, with 19 bases in between. The CDR3 loop spans 13 amino acids. The germline V gene has CDR1 SQVTM and CDR2 ANQGSEA. For the CDR3, the DNA is TGCAGCGTTGGGGGATCGGACAGCCGCGGGCAGTACTTC. Translating gives CSVGGSDSRGQYF.

V is TRBV5-1 and J is TRBJ2-1, with 9 bases matching TRBD2. The CDR3 sequence is 15 residues long. The J segment lost 6 bases and the V segment lost 1 base, leaving 5 bases of the junction unmatched. The germline CDR1 and CDR2 sequences are SGHRS and YFSETQ. CDR3 amino acids: CASSLLAGDLNEQFF. In nucleotides, the CDR3 is TGCGCCAGCAGCTTGTTAGCGGGGGACCTCAATGAGCAGTTCTTC.